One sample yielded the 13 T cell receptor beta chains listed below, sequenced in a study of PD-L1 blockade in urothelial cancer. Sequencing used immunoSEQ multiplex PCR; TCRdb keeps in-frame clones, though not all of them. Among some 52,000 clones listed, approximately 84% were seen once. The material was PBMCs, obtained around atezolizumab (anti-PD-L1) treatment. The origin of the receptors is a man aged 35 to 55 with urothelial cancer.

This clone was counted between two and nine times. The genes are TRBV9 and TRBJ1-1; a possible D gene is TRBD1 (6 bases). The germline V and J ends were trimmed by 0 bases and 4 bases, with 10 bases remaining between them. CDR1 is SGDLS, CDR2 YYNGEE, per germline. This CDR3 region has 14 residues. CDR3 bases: TGTGCCAGCAGCGTAGACAGGGATCGCACTGAAGCTTTCTTT. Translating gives CASSVDRDRTEAFF.

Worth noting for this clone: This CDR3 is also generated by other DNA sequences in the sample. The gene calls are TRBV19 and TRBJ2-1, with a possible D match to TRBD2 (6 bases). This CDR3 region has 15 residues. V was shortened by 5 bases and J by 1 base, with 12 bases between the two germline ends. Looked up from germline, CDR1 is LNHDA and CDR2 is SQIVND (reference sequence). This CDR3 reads CASSLTSFSYNEQFF. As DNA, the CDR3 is TGTGCCAGTAGTCTGACTAGTTTTTCCTACAATGAGCAGTTCTTC.

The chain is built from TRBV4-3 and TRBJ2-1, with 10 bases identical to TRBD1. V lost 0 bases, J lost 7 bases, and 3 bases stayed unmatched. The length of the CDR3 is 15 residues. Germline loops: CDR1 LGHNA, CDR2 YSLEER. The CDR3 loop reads CASSQEGTGENEQFF. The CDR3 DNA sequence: TGCGCCAGCAGCCAAGAAGGGACAGGGGAAAATGAGCAGTTCTTC.

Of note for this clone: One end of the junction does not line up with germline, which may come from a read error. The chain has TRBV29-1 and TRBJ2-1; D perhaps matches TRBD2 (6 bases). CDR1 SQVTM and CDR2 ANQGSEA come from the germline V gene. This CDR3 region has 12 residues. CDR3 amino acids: CSVRGDESEEFF. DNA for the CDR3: TGCAGCGTGCGCGGGGACGAGAGTGAGGAGTTCTTC.

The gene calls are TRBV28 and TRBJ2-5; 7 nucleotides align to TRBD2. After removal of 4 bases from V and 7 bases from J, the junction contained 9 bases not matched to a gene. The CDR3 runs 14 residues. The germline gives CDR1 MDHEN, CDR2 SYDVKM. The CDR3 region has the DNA TGTGCCAGCAGTTACAATGGCAGGGAGGGGACCCAGTACTTC. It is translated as CASSYNGREGTQYF.

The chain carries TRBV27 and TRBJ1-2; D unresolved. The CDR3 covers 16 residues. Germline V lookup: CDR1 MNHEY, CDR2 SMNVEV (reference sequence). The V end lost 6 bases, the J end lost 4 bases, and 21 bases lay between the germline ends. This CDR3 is CASSSPDRGSVYGYTF. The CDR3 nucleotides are TGTGCCAGCAGCTCCCCGGATAGAGGGTCGGTCTATGGCTACACCTTC.

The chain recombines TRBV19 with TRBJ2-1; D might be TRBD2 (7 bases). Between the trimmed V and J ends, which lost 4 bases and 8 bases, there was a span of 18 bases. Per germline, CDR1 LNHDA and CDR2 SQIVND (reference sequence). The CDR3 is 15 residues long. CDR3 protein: CASSSMSGGSDEQFF. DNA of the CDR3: TGTGCCAGTAGTAGTATGTCGGGGGGCAGCGATGAGCAGTTCTTC.

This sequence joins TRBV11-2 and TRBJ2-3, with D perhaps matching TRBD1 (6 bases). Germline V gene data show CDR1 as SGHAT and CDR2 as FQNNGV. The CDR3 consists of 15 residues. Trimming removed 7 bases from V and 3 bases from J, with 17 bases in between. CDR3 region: CASTPHGQTTDTQYF. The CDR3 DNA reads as TGTGCCAGCACCCCACATGGACAGACTACAGATACGCAGTATTTT.

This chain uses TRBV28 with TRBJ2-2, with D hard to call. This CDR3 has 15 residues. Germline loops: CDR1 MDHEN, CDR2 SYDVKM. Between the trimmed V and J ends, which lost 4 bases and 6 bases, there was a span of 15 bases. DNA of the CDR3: TGTGCCAGCAGTTCTCAGGTGTTAACGGCCGGGGAGCTGTTTTTT. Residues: CASSSQVLTAGELFF.

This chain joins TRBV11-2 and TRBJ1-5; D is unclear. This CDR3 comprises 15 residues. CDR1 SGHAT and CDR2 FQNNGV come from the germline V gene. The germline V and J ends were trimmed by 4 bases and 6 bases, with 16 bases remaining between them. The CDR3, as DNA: TGTGCCAGCAGCTCCCTTCGAGGGCGGGCTCAGCCCCAGCATTTT. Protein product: CASSSLRGRAQPQHF.

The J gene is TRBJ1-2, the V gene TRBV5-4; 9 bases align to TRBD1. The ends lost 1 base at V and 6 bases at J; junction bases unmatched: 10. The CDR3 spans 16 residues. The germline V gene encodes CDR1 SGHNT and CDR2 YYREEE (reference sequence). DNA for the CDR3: TGTGCCAGCAGCTTGTCTTTGGGACAGGGAGGGGATGGCTACACCTTC. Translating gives CASSLSLGQGGDGYTF. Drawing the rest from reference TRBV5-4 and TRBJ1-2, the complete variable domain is ETGVTQSPTHLIKTRGQQVTLRCSSQSGHNTVSWYQQALGQGPQFIFQYYREEENGRGNFPPRFSGLQFPNYSSELNVNALELDDSALYLCASSLSLGQGGDGYTFGSGTRLTVV.

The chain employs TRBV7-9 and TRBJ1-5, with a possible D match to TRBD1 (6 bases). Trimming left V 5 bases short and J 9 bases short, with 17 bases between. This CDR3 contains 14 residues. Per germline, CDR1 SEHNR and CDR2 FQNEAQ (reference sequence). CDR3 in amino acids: CASSEGDPLGPQHF. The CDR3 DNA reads TGTGCCAGCAGCGAGGGGGACCCACTAGGGCCCCAGCATTTT. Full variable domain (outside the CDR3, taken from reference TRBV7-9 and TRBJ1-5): DTGVSQNPRHKITKRGQNVTFRCDPISEHNRLYWYRQTLGQGPEFLTYFQNEAQLEKSRLLSDRFSAERPKGSFSTLEIQRTEQGDSAMYLCASSEGDPLGPQHFGDGTRLSIL.

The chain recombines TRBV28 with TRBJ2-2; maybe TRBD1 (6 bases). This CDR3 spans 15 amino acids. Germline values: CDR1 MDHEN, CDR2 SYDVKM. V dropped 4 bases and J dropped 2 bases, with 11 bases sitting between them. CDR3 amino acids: CASSWGHGNTGELFF. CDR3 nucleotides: TGTGCCAGCAGTTGGGGACATGGTAACACCGGGGAGCTGTTTTTT.